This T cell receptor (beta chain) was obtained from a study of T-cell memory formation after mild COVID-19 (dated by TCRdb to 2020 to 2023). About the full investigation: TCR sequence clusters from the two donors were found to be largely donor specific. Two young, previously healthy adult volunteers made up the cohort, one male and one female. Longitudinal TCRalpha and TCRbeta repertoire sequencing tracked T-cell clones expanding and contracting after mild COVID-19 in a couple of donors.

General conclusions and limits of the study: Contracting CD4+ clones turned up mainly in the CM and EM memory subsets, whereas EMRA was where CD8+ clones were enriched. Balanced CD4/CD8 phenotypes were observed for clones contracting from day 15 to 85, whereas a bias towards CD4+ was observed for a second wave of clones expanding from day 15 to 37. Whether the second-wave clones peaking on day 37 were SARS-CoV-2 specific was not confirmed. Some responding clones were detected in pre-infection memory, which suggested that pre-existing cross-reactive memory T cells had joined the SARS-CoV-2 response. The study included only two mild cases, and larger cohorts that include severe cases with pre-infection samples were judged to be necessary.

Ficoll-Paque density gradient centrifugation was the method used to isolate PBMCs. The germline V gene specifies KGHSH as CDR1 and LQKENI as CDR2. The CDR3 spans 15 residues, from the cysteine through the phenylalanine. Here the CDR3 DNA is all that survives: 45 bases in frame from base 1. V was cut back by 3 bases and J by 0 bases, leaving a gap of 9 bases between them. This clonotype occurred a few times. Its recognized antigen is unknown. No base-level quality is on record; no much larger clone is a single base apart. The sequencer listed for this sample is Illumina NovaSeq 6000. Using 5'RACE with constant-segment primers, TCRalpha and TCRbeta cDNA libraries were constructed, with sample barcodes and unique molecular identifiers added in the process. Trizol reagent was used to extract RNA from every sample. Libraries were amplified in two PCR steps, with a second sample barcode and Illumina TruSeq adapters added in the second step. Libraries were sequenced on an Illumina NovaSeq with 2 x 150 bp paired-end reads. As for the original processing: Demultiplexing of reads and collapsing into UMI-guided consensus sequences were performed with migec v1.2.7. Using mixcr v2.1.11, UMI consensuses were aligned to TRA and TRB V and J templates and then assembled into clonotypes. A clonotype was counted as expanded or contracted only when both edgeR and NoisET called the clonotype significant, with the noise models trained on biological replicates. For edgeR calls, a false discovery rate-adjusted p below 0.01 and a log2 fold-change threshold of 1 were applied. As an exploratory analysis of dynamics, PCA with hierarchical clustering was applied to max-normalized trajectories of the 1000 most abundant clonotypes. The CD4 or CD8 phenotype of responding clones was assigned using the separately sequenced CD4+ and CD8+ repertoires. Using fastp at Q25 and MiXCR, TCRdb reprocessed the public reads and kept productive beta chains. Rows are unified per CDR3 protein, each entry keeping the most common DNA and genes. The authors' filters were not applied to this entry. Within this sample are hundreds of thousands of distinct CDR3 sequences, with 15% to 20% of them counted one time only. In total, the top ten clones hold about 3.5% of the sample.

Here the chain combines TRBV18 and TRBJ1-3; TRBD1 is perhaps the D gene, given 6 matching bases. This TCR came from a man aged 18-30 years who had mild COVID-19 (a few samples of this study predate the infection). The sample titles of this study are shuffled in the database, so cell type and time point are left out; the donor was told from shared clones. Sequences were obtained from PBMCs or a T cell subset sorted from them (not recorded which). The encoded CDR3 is CASSPDSSSGNTIYF. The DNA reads TGTGCCAGCTCACCGGACAGCTCCTCTGGAAACACCATATATTTT. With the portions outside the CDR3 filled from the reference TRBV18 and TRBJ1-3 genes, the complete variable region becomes NAGVMQNPRHLVRRRGQEARLRCSPMKGHSHVYWYRQLPEEGLKFMVYLQKENIIDESGMPKERFSAEFPKEGPSILRIQQVVRGDSAAYFCASSPDSSSGNTIYFGEGSWLTVV.